These 7 T cell receptor beta chains came from one sample sequenced in a study of radiotherapy plus CTLA-4 blockade in lung cancer. Sequencing was performed with immunoSEQ multiplex PCR; in TCRdb, only in-frame clones are kept and a portion is missing. The profile shows about 83,000 clones, about four fifths of them singletons. The starting material was peripheral blood, obtained from a patient treated with radiotherapy plus ipilimumab. The receptor set was obtained from a human donor with non-small cell lung cancer who had a partial response to radiotherapy plus ipilimumab. Some clones in this sample may be carry-over from other donors' samples.

The chain has TRBV27 and TRBJ1-2; TRBD1 matches at 7 bases. The CDR3 is 15 amino acids. The germline CDR1 and CDR2 sequences are MNHEY and SMNVEV (reference sequence). J gave up 4 bases and V 7 bases, and 12 bases lay outside the gene matches. The CDR3 sequence is CASTKGTDSGYGYTF. The DNA for the CDR3 is TGTGCCAGCACCAAAGGGACAGACTCTGGCTATGGCTACACCTTC.

The chain links TRBV9 to TRBJ2-2; 14 bases map to TRBD2. With 5 bases clipped from V and 4 bases from J, the junction kept 7 bases outside the gene matches. CDR1 is SGDLS, CDR2 YYNGEE, per germline. CDR3 length: 17 residues. Written as DNA, the CDR3 is TGTGCCAGCAGAGCGGGACTAGCGGGAGATGGCACCGGGGAGCTGTTTTTT. It codes for CASRAGLAGDGTGELFF.

The chain is built from TRBV7-6 and TRBJ2-5, with D possibly TRBD1 on 5 matching bases. Per germline, CDR1 SGHVS and CDR2 FNYEAQ. The CDR3 covers 13 residues. The V gene lost 5 bases and the J gene lost 2 bases, with 9 bases spanning the gap. The CDR3 here is CASSPGAQETQYF. As DNA, the CDR3 is TGTGCCAGCAGCCCTGGGGCTCAAGAGACCCAGTACTTC.

The chain is built from TRBV7-2 and TRBJ2-7; TRBD2 matches 10 bases. This CDR3 comprises 14 residues. V lost 4 bases to trimming and J lost 5 bases; unmatched junction nucleotides: 5. Germline CDR1 and CDR2: SGHTA and FQGNSA. As DNA, the CDR3 is TGTGCCAGCAGCTCCGCTCTAGCGGGGGACGAGCAGTACTTC. Protein sequence: CASSSALAGDEQYF.

This clone was detected only once. The chain combines TRBV4-1 with TRBJ1-1, with 7 bases fitting TRBD1. The J segment lost 5 bases and the V segment lost 4 bases, leaving 7 bases of the junction unmatched. In germline, CDR1 is MGHRA, CDR2 YSYEKL. This CDR3 spans 14 amino acids. The chain's CDR3 is CASSPGQLRTEAFF. The CDR3 coding sequence is TGCGCCAGCAGCCCGGGACAGTTGAGGACTGAAGCTTTCTTT.

The rearrangement joins TRBV6-1 to TRBJ2-3, with D perhaps TRBD2 (6 bases). V was shortened by 3 bases and J by 5 bases, with 15 bases between the two germline ends. This CDR3 comprises 15 residues. Germline V gene lookup returns CDR1 MNHNS and CDR2 SASEGT. The CDR3 nucleotides are TGTGCCAGCAGTGACCTGGCGGGAAGTATAGATACGCAGTATTTT. Its translation is CASSDLAGSIDTQYF.

This rearrangement joins TRBV5-1 to TRBJ2-2, with a tentative D call TRBD1 (6 bases). Trimming pared 5 bases from V and 0 bases from J, leaving 8 bases between. The CDR3 sequence is 14 residues long. Germline assignment: CDR1 SGHRS and CDR2 YFSETQ. The CDR3 protein is CASRTGTNTGELFF. The CDR3 nucleotides read TGCGCCAGCAGGACAGGCACGAACACCGGGGAGCTGTTTTTT.